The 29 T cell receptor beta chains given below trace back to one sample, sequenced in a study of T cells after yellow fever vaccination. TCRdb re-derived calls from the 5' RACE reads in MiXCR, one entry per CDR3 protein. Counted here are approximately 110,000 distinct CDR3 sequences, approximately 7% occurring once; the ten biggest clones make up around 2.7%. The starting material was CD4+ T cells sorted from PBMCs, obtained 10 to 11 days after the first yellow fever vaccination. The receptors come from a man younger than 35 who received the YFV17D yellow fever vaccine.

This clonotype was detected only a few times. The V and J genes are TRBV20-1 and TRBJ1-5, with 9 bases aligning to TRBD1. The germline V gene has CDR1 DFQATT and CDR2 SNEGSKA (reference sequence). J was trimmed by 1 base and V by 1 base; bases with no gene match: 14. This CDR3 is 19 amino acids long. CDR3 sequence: CSARGLSKATGGSNQPQHF. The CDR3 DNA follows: TGCAGTGCTAGAGGTTTGTCGAAGGCGACAGGGGGGAGCAATCAGCCCCAGCATTTT.

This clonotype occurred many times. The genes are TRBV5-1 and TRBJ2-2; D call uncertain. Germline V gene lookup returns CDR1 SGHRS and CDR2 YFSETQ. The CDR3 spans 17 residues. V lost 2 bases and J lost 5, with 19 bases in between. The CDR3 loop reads CASSFEANRVGTGELFF. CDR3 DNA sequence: TGCGCCAGCAGCTTTGAAGCCAACCGGGTAGGGACCGGGGAGCTGTTTTTT.

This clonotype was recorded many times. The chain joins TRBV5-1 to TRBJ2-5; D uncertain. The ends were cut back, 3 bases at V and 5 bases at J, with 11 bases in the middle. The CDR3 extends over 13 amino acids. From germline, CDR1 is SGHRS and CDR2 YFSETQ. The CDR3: CASSSKVLETQYF. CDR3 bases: TGCGCCAGCAGCTCAAAGGTTCTGGAGACCCAGTACTTC. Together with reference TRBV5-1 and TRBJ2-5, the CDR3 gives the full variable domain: KAGVTQTPRYLIKTRGQQVTLSCSPISGHRSVSWYQQTPGQGLQFLFEYFSETQRNKGNFPGRFSGRQFSNSRSEMNVSTLELGDSALYLCASSSKVLETQYFGPGTRLLVL.

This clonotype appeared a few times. The CDR3 sequence is CASSRNRGRSYEQYF. CDR3 bases: TGTGCCAGCAGCCGAAACAGGGGCCGCTCCTACGAGCAGTACTTC. V gene TRBV7-2 combines with J gene TRBJ2-7; 7 positions match TRBD1. This CDR3 contains 15 residues. Germline CDR1 and CDR2: SGHTA and FQGNSA. The J segment lost 0 bases and the V segment lost 5 bases, leaving 7 bases of the junction unmatched.

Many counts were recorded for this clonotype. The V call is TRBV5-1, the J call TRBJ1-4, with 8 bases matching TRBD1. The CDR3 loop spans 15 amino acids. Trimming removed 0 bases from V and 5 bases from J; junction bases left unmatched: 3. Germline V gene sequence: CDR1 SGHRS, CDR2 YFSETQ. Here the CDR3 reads CASSLGQGSNEKLFF. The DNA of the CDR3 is TGCGCCAGCAGCTTGGGACAGGGGAGCAATGAAAAACTGTTTTTT.

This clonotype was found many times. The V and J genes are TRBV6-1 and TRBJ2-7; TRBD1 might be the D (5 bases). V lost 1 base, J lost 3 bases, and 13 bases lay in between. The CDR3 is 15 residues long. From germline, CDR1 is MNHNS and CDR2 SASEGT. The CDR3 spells CASSEVKGLNYEQYF. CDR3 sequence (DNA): TGTGCCAGCAGTGAAGTCAAGGGGCTCAACTACGAGCAGTACTTC.

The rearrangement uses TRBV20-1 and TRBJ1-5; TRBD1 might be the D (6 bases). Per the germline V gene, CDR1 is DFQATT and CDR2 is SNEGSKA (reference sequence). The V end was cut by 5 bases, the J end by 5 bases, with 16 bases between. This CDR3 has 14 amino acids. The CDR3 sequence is CSAGGGVWDQPQHF. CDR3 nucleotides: TGCAGTGCTGGGGGGGGCGTTTGGGATCAGCCCCAGCATTTT.

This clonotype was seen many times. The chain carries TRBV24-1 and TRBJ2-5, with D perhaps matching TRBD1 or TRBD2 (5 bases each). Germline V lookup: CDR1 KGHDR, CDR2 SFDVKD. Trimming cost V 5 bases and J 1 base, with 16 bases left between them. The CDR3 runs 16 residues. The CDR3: CATSASRWGSQETQYF. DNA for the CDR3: TGTGCCACCAGTGCGTCCCGGTGGGGGAGCCAAGAGACCCAGTACTTC.

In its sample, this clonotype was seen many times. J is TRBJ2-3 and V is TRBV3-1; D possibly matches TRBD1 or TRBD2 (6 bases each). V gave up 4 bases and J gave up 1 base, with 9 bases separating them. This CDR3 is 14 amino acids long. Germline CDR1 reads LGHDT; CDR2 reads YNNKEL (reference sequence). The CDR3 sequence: CASSLEGGTDTQYF. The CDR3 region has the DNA TGTGCCAGCAGCCTGGAGGGGGGCACAGATACGCAGTATTTT.

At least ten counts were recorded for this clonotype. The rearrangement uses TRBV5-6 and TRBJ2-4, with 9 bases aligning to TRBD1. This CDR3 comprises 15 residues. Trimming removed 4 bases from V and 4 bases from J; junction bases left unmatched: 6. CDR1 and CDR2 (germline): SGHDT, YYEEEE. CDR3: CASSKTGQGKNIQYF. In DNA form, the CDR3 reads TGTGCCAGCAGCAAGACGGGACAGGGTAAAAACATTCAGTACTTC. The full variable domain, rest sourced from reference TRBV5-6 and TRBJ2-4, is DAGVTQSPTHLIKTRGQQVTLRCSPKSGHDTVSWYQQALGQGPQFIFQYYEEEERQRGNFPDRFSGHQFPNYSSELNVNALLLGDSALYLCASSKTGQGKNIQYFGAGTRLSVL.

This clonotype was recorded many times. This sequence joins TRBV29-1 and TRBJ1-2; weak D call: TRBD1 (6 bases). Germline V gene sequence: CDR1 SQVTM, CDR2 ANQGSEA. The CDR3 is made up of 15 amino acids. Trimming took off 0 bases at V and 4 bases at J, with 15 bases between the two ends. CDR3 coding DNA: TGCAGCGTTGAAGATCCCCTTACAGGGATCTATGGCTACACCTTC. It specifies CSVEDPLTGIYGYTF.

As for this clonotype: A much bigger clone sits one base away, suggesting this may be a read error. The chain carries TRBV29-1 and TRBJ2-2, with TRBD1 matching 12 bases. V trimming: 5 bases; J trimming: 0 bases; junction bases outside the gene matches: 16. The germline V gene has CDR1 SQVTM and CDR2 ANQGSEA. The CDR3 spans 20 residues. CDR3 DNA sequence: TGCAGCGTTCGAATAGGGGGCCGGGACAGGGGGCCTTCGAACACCGGGGAGCTGTTTTTT. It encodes CSVRIGGRDRGPSNTGELFF.

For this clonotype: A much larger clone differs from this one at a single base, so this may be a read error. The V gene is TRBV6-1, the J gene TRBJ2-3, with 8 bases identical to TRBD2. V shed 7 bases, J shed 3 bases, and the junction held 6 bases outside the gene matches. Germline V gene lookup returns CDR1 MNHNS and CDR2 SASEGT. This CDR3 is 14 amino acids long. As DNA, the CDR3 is TGTGCCAGCATACTAGCGGCCTGTACAGATACGCAGTATTTT. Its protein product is CASILAACTDTQYF.

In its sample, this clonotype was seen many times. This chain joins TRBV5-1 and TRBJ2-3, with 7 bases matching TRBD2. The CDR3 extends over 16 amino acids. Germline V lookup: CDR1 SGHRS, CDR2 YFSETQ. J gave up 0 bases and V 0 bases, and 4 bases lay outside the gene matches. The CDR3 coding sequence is TGCGCCAGCAGCTTGGGGGTGCGGGGGAGCACAGATACGCAGTATTTT. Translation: CASSLGVRGSTDTQYF.

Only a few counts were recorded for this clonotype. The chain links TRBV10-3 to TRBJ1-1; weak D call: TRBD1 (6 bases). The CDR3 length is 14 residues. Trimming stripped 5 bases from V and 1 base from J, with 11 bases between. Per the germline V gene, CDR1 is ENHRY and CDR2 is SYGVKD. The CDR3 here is CAISSGGENTEAFF. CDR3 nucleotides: TGTGCCATCAGTTCTGGGGGCGAGAACACTGAAGCTTTCTTT.

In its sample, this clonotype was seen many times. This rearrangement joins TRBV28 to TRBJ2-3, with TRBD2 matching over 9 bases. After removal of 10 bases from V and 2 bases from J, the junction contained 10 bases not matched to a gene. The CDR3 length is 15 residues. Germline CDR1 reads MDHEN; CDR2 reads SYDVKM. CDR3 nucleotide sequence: TGTGCCACTTCGCGGGGCGGGGGGGCCACAGATACGCAGTATTTT. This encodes CATSRGGGATDTQYF.

The CDR3: CASSFAGLTDTQYF. Written as DNA, the CDR3 is TGTGCCAGCAGCTTTGCGGGGCTTACAGATACGCAGTATTTT. The rearrangement links TRBV5-8 to TRBJ2-3; possible D gene TRBD2, 6 bases. This CDR3 has 14 residues. V gave up 2 bases and J gave up 3 bases, with 10 bases separating them. Germline CDR1 and CDR2: SGHTS and YDEGEE.

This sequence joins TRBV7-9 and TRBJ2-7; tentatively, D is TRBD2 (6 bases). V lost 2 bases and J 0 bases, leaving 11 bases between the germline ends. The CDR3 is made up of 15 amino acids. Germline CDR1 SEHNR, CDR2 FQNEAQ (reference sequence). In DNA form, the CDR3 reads TGTGCCAGCAGCTTATCGGAGGGAAGCTCCTACGAGCAGTACTTC. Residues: CASSLSEGSSYEQYF.

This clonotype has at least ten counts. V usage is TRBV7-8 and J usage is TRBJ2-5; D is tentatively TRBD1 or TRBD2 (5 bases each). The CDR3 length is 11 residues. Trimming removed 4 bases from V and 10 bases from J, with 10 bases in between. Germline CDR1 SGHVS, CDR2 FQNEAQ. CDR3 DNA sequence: TGTGCCAGCAGCTCGGGGCTTGTCCAGTACTTC. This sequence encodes CASSSGLVQYF.

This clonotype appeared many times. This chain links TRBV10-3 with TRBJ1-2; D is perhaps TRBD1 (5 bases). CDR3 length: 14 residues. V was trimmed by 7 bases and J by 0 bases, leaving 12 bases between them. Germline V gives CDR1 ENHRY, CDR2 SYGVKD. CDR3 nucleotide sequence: TGTGCCATCATGAGGGACGGCACTAACTATGGCTACACCTTC. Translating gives CAIMRDGTNYGYTF.

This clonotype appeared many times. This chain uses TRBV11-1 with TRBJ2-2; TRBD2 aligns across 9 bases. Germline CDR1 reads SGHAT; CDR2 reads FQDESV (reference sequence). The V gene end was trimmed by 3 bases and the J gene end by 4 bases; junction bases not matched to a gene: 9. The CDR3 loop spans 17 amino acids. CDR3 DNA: TGTGCCAGCAGCTTTACAAGCGGGGGGACCCTCACCGGGGAGCTGTTTTTT. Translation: CASSFTSGGTLTGELFF.

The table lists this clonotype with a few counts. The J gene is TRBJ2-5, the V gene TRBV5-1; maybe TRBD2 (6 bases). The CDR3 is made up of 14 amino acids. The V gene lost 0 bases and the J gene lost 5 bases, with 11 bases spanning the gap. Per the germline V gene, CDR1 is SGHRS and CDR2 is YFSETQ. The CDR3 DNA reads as TGCGCCAGCAGCTTGGGGGAGGCATTGGAGACCCAGTACTTC. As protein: CASSLGEALETQYF.

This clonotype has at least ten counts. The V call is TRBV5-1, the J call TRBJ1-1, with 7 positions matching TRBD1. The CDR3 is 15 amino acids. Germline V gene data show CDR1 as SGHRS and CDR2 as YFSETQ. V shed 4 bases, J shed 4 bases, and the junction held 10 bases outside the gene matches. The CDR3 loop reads CASSVTGTVGTEAFF. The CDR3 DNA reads TGCGCCAGCAGCGTTACCGGGACAGTGGGCACTGAAGCTTTCTTT.

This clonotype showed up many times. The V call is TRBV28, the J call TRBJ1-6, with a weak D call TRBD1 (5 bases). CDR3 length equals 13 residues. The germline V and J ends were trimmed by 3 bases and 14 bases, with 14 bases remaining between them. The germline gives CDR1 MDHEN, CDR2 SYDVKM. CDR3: CASSLSRAEALHF. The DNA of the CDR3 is TGTGCCAGCAGTTTGAGCAGGGCCGAGGCCCTCCACTTT.

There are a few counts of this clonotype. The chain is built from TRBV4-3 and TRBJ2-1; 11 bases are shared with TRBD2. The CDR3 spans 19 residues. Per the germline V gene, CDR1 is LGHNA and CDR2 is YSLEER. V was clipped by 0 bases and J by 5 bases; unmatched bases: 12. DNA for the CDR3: TGCGCCAGCAGCCAAGATGCACTAGCGGGGGCCCTCCAGAACAATGAGCAGTTCTTC. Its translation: CASSQDALAGALQNNEQFF.

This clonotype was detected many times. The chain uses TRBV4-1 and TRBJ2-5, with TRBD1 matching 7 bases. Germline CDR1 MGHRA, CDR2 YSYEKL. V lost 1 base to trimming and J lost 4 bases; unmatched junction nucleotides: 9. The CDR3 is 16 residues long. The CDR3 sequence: CASSQAGSRGLETQYF. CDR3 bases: TGCGCCAGCAGCCAAGCAGGAAGTAGGGGGCTAGAGACCCAGTACTTC.

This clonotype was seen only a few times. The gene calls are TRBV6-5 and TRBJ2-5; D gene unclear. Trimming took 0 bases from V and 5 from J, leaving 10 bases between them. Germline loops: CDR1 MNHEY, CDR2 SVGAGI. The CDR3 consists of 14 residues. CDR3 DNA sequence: TGTGCCAGCAGTTACTCCCTAGTGGGTGAGACCCAGTACTTC. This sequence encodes CASSYSLVGETQYF.

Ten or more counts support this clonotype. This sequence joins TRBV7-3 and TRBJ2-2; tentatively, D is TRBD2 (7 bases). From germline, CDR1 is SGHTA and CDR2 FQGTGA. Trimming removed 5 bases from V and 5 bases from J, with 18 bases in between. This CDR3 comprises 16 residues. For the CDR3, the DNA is TGTGCCAGCAGCCCTGGCTCGGGGGGCCAAACCGGGGAGCTGTTTTTT. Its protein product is CASSPGSGGQTGELFF.

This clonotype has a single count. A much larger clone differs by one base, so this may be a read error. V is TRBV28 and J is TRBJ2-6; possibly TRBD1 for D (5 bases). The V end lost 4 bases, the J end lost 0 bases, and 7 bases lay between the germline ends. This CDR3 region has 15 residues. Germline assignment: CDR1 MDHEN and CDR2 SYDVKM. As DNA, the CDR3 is TGTGCCAGCAGTTCACAGGACTCTGGGGCCAACGTCCTGACTTTC. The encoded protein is CASSSQDSGANVLTF.